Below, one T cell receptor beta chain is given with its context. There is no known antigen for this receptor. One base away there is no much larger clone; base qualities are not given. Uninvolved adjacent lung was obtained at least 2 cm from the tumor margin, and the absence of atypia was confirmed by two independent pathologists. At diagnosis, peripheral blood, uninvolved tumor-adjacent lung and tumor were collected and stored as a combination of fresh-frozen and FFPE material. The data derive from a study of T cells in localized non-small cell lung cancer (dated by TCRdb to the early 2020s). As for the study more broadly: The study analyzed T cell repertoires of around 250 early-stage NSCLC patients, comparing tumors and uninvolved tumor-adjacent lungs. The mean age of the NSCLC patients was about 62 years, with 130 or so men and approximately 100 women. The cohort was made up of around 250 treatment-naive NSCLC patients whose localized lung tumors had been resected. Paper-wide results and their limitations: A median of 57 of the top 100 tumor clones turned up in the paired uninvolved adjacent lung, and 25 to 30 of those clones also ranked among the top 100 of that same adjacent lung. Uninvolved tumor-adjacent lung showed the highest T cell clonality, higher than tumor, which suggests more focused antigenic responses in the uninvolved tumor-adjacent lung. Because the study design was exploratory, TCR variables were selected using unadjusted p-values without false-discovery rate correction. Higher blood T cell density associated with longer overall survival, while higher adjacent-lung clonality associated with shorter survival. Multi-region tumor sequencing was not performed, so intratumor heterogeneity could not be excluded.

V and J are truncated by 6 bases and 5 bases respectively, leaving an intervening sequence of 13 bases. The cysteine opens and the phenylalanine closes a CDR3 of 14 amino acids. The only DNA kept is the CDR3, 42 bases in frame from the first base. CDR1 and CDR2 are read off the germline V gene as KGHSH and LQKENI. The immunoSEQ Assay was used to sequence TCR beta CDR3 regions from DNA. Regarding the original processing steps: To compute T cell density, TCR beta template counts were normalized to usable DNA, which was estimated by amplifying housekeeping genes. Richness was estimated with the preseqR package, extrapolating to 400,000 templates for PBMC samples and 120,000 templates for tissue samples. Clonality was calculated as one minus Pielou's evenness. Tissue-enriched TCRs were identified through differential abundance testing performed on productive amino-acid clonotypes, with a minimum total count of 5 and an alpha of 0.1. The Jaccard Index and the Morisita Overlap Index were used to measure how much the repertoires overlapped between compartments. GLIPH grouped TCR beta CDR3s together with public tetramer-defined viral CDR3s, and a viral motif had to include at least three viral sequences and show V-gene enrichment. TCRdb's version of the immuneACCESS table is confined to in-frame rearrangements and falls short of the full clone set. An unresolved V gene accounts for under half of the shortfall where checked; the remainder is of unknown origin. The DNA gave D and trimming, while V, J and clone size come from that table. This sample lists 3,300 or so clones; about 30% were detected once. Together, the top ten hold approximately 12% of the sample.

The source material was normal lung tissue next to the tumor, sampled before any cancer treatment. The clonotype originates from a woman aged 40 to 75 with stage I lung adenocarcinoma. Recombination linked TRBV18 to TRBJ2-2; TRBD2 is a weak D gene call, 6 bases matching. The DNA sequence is TGTGCCAGCTCGGGCAGACTAGTGACCGGGGAGCTGTTTTTT. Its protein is CASSGRLVTGELFF.